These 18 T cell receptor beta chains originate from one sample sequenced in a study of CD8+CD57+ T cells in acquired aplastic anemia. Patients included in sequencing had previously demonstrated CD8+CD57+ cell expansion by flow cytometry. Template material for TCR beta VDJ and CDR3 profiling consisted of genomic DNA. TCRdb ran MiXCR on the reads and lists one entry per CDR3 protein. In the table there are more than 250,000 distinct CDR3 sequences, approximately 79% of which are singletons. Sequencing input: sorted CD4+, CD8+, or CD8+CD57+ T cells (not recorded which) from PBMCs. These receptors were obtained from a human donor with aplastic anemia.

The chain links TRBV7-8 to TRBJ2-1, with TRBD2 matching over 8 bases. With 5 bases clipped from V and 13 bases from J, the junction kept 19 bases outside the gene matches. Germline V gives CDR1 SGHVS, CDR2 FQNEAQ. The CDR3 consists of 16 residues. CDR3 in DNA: TGTGCCAGCAGCCAGGCGGGGGGAAACGATACGGATTATCAGTTCTTC. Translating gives CASSQAGGNDTDYQFF.

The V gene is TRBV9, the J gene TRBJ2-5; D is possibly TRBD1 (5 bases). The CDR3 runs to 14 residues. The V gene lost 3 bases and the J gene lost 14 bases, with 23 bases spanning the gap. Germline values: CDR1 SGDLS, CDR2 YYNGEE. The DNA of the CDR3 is TGTGCCAGCAGCGGGGGCAGAGAGAAGGAGTCCCTTTACTTC. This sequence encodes CASSGGREKESLYF.

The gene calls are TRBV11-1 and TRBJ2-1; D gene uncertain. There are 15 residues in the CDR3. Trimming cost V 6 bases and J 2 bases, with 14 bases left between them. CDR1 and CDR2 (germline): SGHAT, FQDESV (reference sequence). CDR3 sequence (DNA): TGTGCCAGCAGGGTGGATCTGACGGCCTACAATGAGCAGTTCTTC. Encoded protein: CASRVDLTAYNEQFF.

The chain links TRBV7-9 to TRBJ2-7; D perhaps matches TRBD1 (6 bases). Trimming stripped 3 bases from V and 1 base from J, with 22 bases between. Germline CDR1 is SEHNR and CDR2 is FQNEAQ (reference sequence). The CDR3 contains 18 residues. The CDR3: CASSFRPERTALSYEQYV. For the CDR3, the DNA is TGTGCCAGCAGCTTTCGTCCAGAGCGGACAGCCCTTTCCTACGAGCAGTACGTC.

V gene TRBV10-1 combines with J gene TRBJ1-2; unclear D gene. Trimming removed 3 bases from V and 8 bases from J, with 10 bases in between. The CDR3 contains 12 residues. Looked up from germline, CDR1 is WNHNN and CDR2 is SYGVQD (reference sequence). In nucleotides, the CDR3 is TGCGCCAGCAGTGAATCTCCGGGAGGCTACACCTTC. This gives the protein CASSESPGGYTF.

CDR3 sequence: CASSLEGGSNQPQHF. Here the CDR3 DNA reads TGTGCCAGCAGCTTGGAGGGGGGTAGCAATCAGCCCCAGCATTTT. J is TRBJ1-5 and V is TRBV5-6; weak D call: TRBD1 (6 bases). CDR3 length: 15 residues. The V end lost 0 bases, the J end lost 0 bases, and 7 bases lay between the germline ends. Germline CDR1 and CDR2: SGHDT and YYEEEE. The complete variable domain, with remaining parts taken from reference TRBV5-6 and TRBJ1-5, reads DAGVTQSPTHLIKTRGQQVTLRCSPKSGHDTVSWYQQALGQGPQFIFQYYEEEERQRGNFPDRFSGHQFPNYSSELNVNALLLGDSALYLCASSLEGGSNQPQHFGDGTRLSIL.

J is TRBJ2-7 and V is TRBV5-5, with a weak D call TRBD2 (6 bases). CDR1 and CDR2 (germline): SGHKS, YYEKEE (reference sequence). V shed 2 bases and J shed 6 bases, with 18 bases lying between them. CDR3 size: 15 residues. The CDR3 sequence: CASSFLREDYCEQYF. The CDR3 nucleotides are TGTGCCAGCAGCTTTTTGAGGGAGGATTACTGCGAGCAGTACTTC.

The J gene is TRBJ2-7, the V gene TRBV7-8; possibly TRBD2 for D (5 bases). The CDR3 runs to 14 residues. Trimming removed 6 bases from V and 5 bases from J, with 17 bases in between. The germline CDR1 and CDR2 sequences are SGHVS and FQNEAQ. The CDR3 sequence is CASSSTGGPDEQYF. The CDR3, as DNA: TGTGCCAGCAGTTCCACCGGAGGTCCCGACGAGCAGTACTTC.

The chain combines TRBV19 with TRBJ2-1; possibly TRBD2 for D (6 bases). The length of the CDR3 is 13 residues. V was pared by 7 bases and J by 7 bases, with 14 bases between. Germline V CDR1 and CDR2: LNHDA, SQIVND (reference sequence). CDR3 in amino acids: CASMWTIGNEQFF. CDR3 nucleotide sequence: TGTGCCAGTATGTGGACTATCGGAAATGAGCAGTTCTTC.

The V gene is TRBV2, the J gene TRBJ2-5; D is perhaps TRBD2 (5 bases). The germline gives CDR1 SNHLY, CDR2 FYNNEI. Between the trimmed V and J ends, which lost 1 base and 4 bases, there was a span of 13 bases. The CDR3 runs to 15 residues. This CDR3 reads CASSEERGSGETQYF. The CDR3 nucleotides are TGTGCCAGCAGTGAAGAGCGAGGCAGCGGAGAGACCCAGTACTTC.

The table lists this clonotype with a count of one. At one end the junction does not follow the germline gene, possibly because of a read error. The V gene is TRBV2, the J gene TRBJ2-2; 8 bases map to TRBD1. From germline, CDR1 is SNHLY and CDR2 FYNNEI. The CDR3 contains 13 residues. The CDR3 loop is CASSAGGAGELYF. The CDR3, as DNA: TGTGCCAGTAGTGCAGGGGGCGCCGGGGAGCTGTATTTT. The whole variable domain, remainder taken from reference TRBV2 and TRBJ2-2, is EPEVTQTPSHQVTQMGQEVILRCVPISNHLYFYWYRQILGQKVEFLVSFYNNEISEKSEIFDDQFSVERPDGSNFTLKIRSTKLEDSAMYFCASSAGGAGELYFGEGSRLTVL.

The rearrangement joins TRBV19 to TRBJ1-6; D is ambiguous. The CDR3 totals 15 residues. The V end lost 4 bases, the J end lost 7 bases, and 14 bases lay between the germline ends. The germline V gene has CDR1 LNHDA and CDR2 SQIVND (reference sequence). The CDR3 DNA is TGTGCCAGTAGTAATCTCGGCTTACCAAATTCACCCCTCCACTTT. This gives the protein CASSNLGLPNSPLHF.

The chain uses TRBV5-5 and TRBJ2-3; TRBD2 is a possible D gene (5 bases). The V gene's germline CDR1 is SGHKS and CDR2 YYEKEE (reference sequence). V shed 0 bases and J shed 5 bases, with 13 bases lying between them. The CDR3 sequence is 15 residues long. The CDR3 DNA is TGTGCCAGCAGCTTGGATCTCAGGAGCGGAGATACGCAGTATTTT. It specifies CASSLDLRSGDTQYF.

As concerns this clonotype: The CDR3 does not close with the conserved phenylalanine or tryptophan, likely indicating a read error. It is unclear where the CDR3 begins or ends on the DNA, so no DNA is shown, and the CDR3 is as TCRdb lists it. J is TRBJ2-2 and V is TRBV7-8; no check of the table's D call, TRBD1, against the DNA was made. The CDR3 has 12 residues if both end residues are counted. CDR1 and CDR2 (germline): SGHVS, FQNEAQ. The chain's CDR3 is CASSLVGGAVTH.

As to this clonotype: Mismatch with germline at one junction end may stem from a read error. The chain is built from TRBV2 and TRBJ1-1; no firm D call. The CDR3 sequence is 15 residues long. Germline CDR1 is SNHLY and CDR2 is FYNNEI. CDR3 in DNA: TGTGCCAGCACTATAGATCGGAAAGGGAACTCTGAAGCTTACTTT. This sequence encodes CASTIDRKGNSEAYF. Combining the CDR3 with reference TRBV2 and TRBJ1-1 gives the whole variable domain EPEVTQTPSHQVTQMGQEVILRCVPISNHLYFYWYRQILGQKVEFLVSFYNNEISEKSEIFDDQFSVERPDGSNFTLKIRSTKLEDSAMYFCASTIDRKGNSEAYFGQGTRLTVV.

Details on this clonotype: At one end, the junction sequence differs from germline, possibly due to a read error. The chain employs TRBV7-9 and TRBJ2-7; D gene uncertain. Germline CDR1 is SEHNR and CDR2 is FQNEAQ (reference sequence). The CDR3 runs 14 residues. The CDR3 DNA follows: TGTGCCACCAGCGTCCGGAGCATCGCCTACGAGGAGTACTTC. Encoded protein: CATSVRSIAYEEYF.

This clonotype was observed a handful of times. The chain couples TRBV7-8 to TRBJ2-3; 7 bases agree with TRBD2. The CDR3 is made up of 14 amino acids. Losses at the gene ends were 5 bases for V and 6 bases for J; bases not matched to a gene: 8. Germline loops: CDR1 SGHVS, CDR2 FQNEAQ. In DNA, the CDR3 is TGTGCCAGCAGCGTCCCGGGACTACCCGATACGCAGTATTTT. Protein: CASSVPGLPDTQYF.

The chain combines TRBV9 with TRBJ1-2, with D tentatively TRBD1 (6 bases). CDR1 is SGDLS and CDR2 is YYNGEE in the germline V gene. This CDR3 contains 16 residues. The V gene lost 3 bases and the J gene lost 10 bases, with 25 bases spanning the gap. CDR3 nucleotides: TGTGCCAGCAGCGCGGACAGCGCCTCCTATAATTCACCCTACACCTTC. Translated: CASSADSASYNSPYTF.